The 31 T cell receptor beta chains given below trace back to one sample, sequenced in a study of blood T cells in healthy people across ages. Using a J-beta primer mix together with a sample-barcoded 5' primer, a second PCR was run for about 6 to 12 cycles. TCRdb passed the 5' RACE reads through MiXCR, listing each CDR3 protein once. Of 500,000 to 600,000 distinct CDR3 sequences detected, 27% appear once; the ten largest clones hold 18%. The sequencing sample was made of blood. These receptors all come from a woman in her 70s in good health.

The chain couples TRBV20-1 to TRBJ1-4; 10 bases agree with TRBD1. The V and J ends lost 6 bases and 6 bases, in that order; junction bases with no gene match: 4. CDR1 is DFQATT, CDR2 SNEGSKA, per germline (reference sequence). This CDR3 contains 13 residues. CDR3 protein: CSARQGADEKLFF. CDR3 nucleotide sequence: TGCAGTGCCAGACAGGGGGCTGATGAAAAACTGTTTTTT.

In DNA, the CDR3 is TGCAGCGTTGACGAGAGCTCTGGGGCCAACGTCCTGACTTTC. This translates into CSVDESSGANVLTF. This rearrangement joins TRBV29-1 to TRBJ2-6; D is undetermined. Germline assignment: CDR1 SQVTM and CDR2 ANQGSEA. This CDR3 is built from 14 residues. V was cut by 3 bases and J by 0 bases, with 6 bases left in between.

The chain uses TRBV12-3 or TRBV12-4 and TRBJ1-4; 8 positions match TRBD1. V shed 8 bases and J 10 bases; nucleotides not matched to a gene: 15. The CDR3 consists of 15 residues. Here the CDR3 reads CASRHPGQGWGKLFF. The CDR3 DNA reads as TGTGCCAGCCGCCACCCTGGACAGGGTTGGGGAAAACTGTTTTTT.

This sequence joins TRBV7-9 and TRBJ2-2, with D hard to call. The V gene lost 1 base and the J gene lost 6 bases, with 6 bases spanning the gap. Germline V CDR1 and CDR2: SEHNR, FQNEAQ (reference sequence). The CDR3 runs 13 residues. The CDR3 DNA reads TGTGCCAGCAGCTTAGACGGTCCCGGGGAGCTGTTTTTT. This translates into CASSLDGPGELFF.

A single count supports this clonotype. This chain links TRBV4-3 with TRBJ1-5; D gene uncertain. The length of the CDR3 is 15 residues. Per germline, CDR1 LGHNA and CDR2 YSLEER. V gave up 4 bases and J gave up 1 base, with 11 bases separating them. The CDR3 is CASSLFADSNQPQHF. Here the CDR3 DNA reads TGCGCCAGCAGCCTCTTTGCTGACAGCAATCAGCCCCAGCATTTT.

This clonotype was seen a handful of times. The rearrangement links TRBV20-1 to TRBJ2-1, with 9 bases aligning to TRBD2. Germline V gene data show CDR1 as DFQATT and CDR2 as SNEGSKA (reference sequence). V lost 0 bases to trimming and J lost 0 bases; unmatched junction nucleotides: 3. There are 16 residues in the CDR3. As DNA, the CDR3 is TGCAGTGCTAGAGAGTTTAGCGGGAGCTCCTACAATGAGCAGTTCTTC. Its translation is CSAREFSGSSYNEQFF.

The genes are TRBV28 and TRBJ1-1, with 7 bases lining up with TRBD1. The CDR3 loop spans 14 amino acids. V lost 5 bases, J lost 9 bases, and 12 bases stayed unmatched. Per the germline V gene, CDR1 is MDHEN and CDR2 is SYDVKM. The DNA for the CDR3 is TGTGCCAGCAGTCCCCACCGACAGGGTGACCAAGCTTTCTTT. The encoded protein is CASSPHRQGDQAFF.

The CDR3 protein is CASSFSSTSGGAYNEQFF. DNA of the CDR3: TGTGCCAGCAGCTTCTCGTCGACTAGCGGGGGGGCCTACAATGAGCAGTTCTTC. The chain has TRBV7-9 and TRBJ2-1, with 14 bases identical to TRBD2. V dropped 3 bases and J dropped 2; count of bases not matched to a gene: 6. The CDR3 is 18 residues long. CDR1 is SEHNR, CDR2 FQNEAQ, per germline (reference sequence).

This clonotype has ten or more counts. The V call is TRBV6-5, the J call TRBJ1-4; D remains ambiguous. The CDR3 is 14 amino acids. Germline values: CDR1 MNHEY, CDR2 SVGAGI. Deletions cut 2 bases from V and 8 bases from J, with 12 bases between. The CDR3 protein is CASSYREGAEKLFF. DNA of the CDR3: TGTGCCAGCAGTTACAGGGAAGGTGCGGAAAAACTGTTTTTT.

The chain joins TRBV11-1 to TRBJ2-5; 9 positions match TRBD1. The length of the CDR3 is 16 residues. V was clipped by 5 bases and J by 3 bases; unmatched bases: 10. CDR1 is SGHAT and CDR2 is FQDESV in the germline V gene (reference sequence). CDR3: CASSLGRTGVEETQYF. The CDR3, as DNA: TGTGCCAGCAGCCTCGGGCGGACAGGGGTTGAAGAGACCCAGTACTTC.

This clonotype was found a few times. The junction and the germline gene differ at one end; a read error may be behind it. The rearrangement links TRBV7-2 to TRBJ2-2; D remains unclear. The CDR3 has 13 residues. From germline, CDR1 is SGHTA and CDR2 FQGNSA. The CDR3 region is CASSLVRTGELFF. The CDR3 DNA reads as TGTGCCAGCAGTTTAGTCCGCACCGGGGAGCTGTTTTTT.

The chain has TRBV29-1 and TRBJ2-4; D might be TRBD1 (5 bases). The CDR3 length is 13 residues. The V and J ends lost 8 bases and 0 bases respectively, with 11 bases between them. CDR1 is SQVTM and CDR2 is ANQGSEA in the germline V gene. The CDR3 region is CSMQTVAKNIQYF. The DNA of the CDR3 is TGCAGCATGCAGACAGTAGCCAAAAACATTCAGTACTTC.

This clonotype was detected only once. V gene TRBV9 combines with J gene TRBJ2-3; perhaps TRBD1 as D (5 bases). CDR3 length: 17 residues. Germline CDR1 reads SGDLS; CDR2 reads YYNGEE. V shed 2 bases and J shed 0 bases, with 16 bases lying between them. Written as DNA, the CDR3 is TGTGCCAGCAGCGTTGGGGCCGGTTTAACTAGCACAGATACGCAGTATTTT. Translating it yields CASSVGAGLTSTDTQYF. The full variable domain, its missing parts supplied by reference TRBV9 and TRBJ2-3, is DSGVTQTPKHLITATGQRVTLRCSPRSGDLSVYWYQQSLDQGLQFLIQYYNGEERAKGNILERFSAQQFPDLHSELNLSSLELGDSALYFCASSVGAGLTSTDTQYFGPGTRLTVL.

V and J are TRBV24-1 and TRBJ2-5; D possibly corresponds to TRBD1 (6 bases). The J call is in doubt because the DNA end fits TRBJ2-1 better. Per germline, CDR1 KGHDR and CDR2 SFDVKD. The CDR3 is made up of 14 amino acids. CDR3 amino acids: CATSDPPDSNEQFF. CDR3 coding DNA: TGTGCCACCAGTGATCCTCCGGACAGCAATGAGCAGTTCTTC.

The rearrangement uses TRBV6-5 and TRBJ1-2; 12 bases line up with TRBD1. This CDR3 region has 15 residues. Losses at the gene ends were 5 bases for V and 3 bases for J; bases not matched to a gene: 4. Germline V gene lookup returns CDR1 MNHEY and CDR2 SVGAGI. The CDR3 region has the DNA TGTGCCAGCAGTCGAGGGACAGGGGGCGACTATGGCTACACCTTC. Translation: CASSRGTGGDYGYTF.

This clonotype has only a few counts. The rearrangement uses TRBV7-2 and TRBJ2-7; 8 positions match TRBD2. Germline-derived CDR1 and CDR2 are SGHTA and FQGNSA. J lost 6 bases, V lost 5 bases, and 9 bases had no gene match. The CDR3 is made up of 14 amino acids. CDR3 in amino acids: CASSALGLASEQYF. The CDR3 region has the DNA TGTGCCAGCAGCGCCCTTGGACTAGCAAGCGAGCAGTACTTC.

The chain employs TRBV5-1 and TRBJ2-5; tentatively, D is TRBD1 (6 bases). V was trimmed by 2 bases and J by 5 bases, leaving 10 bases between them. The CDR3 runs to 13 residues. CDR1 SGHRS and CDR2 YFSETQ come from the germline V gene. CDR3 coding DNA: TGCGCCAGCAGCTTTGTGGGGGCGGAGACCCAGTACTTC. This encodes CASSFVGAETQYF.

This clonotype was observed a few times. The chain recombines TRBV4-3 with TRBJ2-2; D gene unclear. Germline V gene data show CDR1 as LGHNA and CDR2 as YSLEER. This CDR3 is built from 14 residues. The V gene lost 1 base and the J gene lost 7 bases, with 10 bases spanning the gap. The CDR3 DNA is TGCGCCAGCAGCCAAGTACACCTACTCGGGGAGCTGTTTTTT. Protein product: CASSQVHLLGELFF.

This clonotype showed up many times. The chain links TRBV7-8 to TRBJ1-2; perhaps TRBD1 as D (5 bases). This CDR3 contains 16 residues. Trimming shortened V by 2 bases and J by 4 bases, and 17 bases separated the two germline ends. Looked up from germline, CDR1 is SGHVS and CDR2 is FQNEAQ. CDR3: CASSLLPGGGPYGYTF. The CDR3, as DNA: TGTGCCAGCAGCTTACTCCCCGGGGGGGGTCCCTATGGCTACACCTTC.

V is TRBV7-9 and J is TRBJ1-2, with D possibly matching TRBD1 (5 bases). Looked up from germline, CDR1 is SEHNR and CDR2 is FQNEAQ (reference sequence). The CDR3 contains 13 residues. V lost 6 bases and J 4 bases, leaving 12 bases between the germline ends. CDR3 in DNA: TGTGCCAGCAGTCAGGGATATTCCTATGGCTACACCTTC. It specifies CASSQGYSYGYTF. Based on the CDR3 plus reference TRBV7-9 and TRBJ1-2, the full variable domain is DTGVSQNPRHKITKRGQNVTFRCDPISEHNRLYWYRQTLGQGPEFLTYFQNEAQLEKSRLLSDRFSAERPKGSFSTLEIQRTEQGDSAMYLCASSQGYSYGYTFGSGTRLTVV.

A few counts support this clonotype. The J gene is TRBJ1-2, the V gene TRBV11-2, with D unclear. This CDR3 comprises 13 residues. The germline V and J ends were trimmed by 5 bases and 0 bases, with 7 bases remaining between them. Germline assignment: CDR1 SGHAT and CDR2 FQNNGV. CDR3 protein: CASSPIANYGYTF. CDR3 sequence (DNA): TGTGCCAGCAGCCCCATAGCTAACTATGGCTACACCTTC.

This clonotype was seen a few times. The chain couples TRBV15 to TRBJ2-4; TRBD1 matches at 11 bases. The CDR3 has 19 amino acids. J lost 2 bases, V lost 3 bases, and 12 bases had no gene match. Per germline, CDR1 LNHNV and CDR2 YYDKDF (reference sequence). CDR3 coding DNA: TGTGCCACCAGCAGGGGGGGACAGGGGGGAAGCGGAACCAAAAACATTCAGTACTTC. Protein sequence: CATSRGGQGGSGTKNIQYF.

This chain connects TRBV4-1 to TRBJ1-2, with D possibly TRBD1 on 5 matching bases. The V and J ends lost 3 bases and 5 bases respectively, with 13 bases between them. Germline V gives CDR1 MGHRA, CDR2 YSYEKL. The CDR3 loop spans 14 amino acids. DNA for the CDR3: TGCGCCAGCAGCCAGGAGGCAGGGCGGTATGGCTACACCTTC. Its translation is CASSQEAGRYGYTF.

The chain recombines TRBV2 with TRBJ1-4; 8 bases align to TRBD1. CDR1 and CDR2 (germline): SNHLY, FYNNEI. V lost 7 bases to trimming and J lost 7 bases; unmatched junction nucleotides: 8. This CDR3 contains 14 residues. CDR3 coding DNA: TGTGCCAGCACCACGCAGGGGGCAGGTGAAAAACTGTTTTTT. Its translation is CASTTQGAGEKLFF.

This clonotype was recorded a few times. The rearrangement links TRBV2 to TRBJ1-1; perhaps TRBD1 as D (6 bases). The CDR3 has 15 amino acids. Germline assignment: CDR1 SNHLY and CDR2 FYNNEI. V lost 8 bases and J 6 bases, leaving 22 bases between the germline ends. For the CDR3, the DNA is TGTGCCAGCGCCAACCCGGTAACAGGGAGGGCTGAAGCTTTCTTT. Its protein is CASANPVTGRAEAFF.

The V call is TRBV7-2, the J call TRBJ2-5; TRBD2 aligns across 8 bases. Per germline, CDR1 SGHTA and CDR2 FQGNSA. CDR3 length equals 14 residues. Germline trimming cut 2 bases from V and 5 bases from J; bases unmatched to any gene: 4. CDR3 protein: CASSLQSGGETQYF. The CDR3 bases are TGTGCCAGCAGCTTACAGAGCGGGGGCGAGACCCAGTACTTC. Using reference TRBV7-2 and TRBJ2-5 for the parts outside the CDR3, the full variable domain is GAGVSQSPSNKVTEKGKDVELRCDPISGHTALYWYRQSLGQGLEFLIYFQGNSAPDKSGLPSDRFSAERTGGSVSTLTIQRTQQEDSAVYLCASSLQSGGETQYFGPGTRLLVL.

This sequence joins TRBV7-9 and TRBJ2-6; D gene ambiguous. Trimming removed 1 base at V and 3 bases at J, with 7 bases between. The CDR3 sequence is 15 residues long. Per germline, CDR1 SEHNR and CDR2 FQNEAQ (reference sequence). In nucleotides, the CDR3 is TGTGCCAGCAGCTTAGGGAACGTTGGGGCCAACGTCCTGACTTTC. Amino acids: CASSLGNVGANVLTF.

This CDR3 is CASSLVGQGASTGELFF. CDR3 DNA sequence: TGCGCCAGCAGCTTGGTAGGACAGGGGGCAAGCACCGGGGAGCTGTTTTTT. V and J are TRBV5-1 and TRBJ2-2; 11 nucleotides align to TRBD1. Germline-derived CDR1 and CDR2 are SGHRS and YFSETQ. The ends lost 0 bases at V and 4 bases at J; junction bases unmatched: 5. The CDR3 extends over 17 amino acids.

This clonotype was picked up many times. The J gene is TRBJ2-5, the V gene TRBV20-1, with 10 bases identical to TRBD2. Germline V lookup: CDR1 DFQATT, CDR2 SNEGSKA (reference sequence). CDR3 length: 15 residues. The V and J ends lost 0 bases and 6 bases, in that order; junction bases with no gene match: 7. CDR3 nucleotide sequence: TGCAGTGCTAGAGATCTCAGCGGGGGGGCCCAGACCCAGTACTTC. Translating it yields CSARDLSGGAQTQYF.

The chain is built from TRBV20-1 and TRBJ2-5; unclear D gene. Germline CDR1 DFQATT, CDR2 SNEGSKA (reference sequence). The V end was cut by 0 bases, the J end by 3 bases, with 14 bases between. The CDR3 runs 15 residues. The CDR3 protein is CSARDPKVREETQYF. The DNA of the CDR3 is TGCAGTGCTAGAGATCCGAAGGTCCGGGAAGAGACCCAGTACTTC.

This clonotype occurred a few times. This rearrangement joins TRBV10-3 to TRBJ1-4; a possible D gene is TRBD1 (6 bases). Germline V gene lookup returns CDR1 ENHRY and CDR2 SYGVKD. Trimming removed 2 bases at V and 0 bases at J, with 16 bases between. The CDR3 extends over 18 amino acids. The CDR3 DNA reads TGTGCCATCAGTGAGATGGGGGGCCCCTCTGCAACTAATGAAAAACTGTTTTTT. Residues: CAISEMGGPSATNEKLFF.